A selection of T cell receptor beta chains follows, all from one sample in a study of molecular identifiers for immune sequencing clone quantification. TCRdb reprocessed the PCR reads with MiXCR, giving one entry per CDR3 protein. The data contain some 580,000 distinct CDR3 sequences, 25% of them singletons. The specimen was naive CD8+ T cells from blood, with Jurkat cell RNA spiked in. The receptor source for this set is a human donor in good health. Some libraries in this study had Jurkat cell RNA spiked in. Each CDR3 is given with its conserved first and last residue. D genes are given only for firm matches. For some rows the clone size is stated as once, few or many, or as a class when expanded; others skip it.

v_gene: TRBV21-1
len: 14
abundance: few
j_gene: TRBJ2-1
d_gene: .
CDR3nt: TGTGCCAGCATCAGGACAAGGGCCGATTGTGAGCAGTTCTTC
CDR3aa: CASIRTRADCEQFF

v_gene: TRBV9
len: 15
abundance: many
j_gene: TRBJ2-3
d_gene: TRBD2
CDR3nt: TGTGCCAGCAGCTCCCCGCGGGGGGGCACAGATACGCAGTATTTT
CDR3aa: CASSSPRGGTDTQYF

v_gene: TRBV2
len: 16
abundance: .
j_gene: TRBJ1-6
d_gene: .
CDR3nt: TGTGCCAGCAGGATGACAGCCTACGAGTATAATTCACCCCTCCACTTT
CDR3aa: CASRMTAYEYNSPLHF

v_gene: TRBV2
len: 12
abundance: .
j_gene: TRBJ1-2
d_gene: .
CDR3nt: TGTGCCAGCAAAGGGGTAGGGGATGGCTACACCTTC
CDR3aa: CASKGVGDGYTF

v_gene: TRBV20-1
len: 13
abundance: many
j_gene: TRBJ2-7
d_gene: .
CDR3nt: TGCAGTGCCGAGATGGTAATGTTAGGCGAGCAGTACTTC
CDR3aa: CSAEMVMLGEQYF

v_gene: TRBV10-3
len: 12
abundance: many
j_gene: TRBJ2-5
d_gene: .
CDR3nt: TGTGCCATCAGTGAGAACATAGAGACCCAGTACTTC
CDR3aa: CAISENIETQYF

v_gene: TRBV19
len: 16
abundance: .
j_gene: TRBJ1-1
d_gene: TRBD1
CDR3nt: TGTGCCAGTACCACTGGGACAGGGTTAGTAGACACTGAAGCTTTCTTT
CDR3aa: CASTTGTGLVDTEAFF

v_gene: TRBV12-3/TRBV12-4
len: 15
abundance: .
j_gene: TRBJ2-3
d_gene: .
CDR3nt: TGTGCCAGCAGTTCTGGGAACACCGACACAGATACGCAGTATTTT
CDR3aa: CASSSGNTDTDTQYF

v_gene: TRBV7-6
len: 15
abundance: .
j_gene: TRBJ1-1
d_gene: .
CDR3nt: TGTGCCAGCAGCTTAGACGTGACAATGAACACTGAAGCTTTCTTT
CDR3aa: CASSLDVTMNTEAFF

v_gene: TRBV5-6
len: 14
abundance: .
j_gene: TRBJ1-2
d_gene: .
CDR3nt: TGTGCCAGCAGCTTGGTTGGTCAGCTCTATGGCTACACCTTC
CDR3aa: CASSLVGQLYGYTF

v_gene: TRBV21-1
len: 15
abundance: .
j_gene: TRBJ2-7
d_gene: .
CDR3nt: TGTGCCAGCAGCTCAGGACAGGGGGACTTCTACGAGCAGTACTTC
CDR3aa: CASSSGQGDFYEQYF

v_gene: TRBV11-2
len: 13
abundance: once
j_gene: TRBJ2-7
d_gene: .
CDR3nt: TGTGCCAGCAGCTCTAGCGTTTGCTACGAGCAGTACTTC
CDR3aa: CASSSSVCYEQYF

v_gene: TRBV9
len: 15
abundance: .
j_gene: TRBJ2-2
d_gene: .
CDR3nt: TGTGCCAGCAGCGTAGGAACAGGGTACACCGGGGAGCTGTTTTTT
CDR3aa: CASSVGTGYTGELFF

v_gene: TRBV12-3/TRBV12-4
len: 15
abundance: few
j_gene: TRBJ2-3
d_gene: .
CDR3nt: TGTGCCAGCAGCTCCCTCCGGGGGCCCGCAGATACGCAGTATTTT
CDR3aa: CASSSLRGPADTQYF

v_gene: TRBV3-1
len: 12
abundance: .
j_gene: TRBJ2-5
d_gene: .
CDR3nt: TGTGCCAGCAGACCGGATCAAGAGACCCAGTACTTC
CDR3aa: CASRPDQETQYF

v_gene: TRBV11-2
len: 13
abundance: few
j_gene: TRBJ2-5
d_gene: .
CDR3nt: TGTGCCAGCAGCCTAGGGAGCGGAGAGACCCAGTACTTC
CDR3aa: CASSLGSGETQYF

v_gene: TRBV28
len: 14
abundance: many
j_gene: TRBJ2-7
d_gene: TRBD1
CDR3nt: TGTGCCAGCAGTGCCCGGACAGGGCCTTACGAGCAGTACTTC
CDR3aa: CASSARTGPYEQYF

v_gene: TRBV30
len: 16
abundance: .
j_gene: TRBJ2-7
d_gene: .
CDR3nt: TGTGCCTGGAGCGACAGGTTGAGGGTTTCGGCCTACGAGCAGTACTTC
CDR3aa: CAWSDRLRVSAYEQYF

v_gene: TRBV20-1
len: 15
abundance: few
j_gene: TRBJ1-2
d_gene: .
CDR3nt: TGCAGTGCTAGTAACCACATTATGGGAAACTATGGCTACACCTTC
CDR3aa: CSASNHIMGNYGYTF

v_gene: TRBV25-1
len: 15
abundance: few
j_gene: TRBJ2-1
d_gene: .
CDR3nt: TGTGCCAGCACCGCCCCGCGGGGTCGCTACAATGAGCAGTTCTTC
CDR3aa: CASTAPRGRYNEQFF

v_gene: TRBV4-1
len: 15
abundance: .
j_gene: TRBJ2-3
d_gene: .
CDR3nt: TGCGCCCGCAGCCAAGAACCCATCTACACAGATACGCAGTATTTT
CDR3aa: CARSQEPIYTDTQYF

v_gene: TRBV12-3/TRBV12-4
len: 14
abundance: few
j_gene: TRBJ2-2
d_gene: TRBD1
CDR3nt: TGTGCCAGCAGACGACAGGGAGACACCGGGGAGCTGTTTTTT
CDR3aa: CASRRQGDTGELFF

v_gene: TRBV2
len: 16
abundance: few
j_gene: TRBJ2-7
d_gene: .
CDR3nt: TGTGCCAGCAGCCCTCAAACATTGAGCTTCTCCTACGAGCAGTACTTC
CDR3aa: CASSPQTLSFSYEQYF

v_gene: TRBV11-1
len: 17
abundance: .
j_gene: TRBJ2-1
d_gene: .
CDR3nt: TGTGCCAGCAGCTTAGAATTCATAAAACCCTCCTACAATGAGCAGTTCTTC
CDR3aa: CASSLEFIKPSYNEQFF

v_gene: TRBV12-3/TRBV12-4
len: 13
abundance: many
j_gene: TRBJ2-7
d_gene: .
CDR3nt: TGTGCCAGCAGTGCCCGGGTTCGGTACGAGCAGTACTTC
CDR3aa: CASSARVRYEQYF

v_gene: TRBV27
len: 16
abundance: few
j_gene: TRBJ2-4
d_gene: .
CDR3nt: TGTGCCAGCAGTTCGGAGTATCTGGGGGCCAAAAACATTCAGTACTTC
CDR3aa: CASSSEYLGAKNIQYF

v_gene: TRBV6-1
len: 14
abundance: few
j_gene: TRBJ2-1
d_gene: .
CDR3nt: TGTGCCAGCAGTGCCAGGGCGGGGTGGAATGAGCAGTTCTTC
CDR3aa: CASSARAGWNEQFF

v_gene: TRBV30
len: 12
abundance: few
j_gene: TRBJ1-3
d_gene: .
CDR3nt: TGTGCCTGGAGAGCTCCTGGAAACACCATATATTTT
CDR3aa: CAWRAPGNTIYF

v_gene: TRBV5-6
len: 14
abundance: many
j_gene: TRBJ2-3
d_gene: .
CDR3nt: TGTGCCAGCAGGCTTGGGGCAGCGCCAGATACGCAGTATTTT
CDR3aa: CASRLGAAPDTQYF

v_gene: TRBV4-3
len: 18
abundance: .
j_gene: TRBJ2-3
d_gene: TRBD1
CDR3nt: TGCGCCAGCAGCCAGGCCCCTCTGTGGGACAGAAGCACAGATACGCAGTATTTT
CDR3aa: CASSQAPLWDRSTDTQYF

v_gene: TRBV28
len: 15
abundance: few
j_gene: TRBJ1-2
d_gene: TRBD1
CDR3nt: TGTGCCAGCAGTCCAATGACAGGGGGTGAGAGTGGCTACACCTTC
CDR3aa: CASSPMTGGESGYTF

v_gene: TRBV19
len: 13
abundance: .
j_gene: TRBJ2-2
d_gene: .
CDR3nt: TGTGCCAGTAGTATAGTTGCTGCCGGGGAGCTGTTTTTT
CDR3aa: CASSIVAAGELFF

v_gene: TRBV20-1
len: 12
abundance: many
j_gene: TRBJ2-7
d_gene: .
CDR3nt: TGCAGTGCTAGAGCGGATCTCGACGAGCAGTACTTC
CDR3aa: CSARADLDEQYF

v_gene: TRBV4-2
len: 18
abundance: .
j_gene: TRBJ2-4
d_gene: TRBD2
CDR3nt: TGTGCCAGCAGCCAAGATAGGCTAGCGGGTAGAGCCAAAAACATTCAGTACTTC
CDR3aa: CASSQDRLAGRAKNIQYF

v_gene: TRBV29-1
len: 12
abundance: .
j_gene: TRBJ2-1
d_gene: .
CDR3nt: TGCAGCGCGTCGACAGATTTCAATGAGCAGTTCTTC
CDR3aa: CSASTDFNEQFF

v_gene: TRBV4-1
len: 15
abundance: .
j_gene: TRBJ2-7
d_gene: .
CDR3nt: TGCGCCAGCCGCCCCTCCGGGCCAGCATCCTACGCGCAGTACTTC
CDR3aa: CASRPSGPASYAQYF

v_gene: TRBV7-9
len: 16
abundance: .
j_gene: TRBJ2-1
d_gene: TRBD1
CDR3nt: TGTGCCAGCAGCGCCCGACAGGGGGTTAGCTACAATGAGCAGTTCTTC
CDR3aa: CASSARQGVSYNEQFF

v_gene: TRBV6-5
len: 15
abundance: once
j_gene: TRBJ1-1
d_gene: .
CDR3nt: TGTGCCAGCAGTCCCTCGGGGGGGCCCACCACTGAAGCTTTCTTT
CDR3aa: CASSPSGGPTTEAFF

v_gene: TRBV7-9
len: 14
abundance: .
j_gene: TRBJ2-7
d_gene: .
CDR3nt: TGTGCCAGCAGCTTAGATGGCGTCTCCTACGAGCAGTACTTC
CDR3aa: CASSLDGVSYEQYF

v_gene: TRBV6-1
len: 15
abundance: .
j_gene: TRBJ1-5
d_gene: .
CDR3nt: TGTGCCAGCAGTGAACCGGGAATGAGCAATCAGCCCCAGCATTTT
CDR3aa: CASSEPGMSNQPQHF

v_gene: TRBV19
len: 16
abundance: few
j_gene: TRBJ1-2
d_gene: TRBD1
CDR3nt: TGTGCCAGTAGTCTCGAGTGGACAGGGTACGTCTATGGCTACACCTTC
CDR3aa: CASSLEWTGYVYGYTF